A single sample is the source of the 13 T cell receptor beta chains below, sequenced in a study of human T cells and chemical hapten exposure. MiXCR, applied by TCRdb to the RACE reads, yields one record per CDR3 protein. The repertoire includes around 300,000 distinct CDR3 sequences, roughly 7.4% of them detected once, and 1.2% sits in the top ten. The time point is: pre-sensitization, week 0. Sample treatment: therapeutic diphenylcyclopropenone sensitization with weekly scalp DPC. The starting material was whole blood, obtained in connection with sensitization to the hapten diphenylcyclopropenone (DPC). All receptors derive from a young man with alopecia areata. Some clones in this sample may be carry-over from other donors' samples.

The J gene is TRBJ2-1, the V gene TRBV27, with D unclear. Per the germline V gene, CDR1 is MNHEY and CDR2 is SMNVEV (reference sequence). V was trimmed by 10 bases and J by 7 bases, leaving 17 bases between them. The CDR3 contains 13 residues. The CDR3 reads CATRDIVGNEQFF. CDR3 coding DNA: TGTGCCACAAGAGACATTGTGGGTAATGAGCAGTTCTTC.

This clonotype has more than one count but fewer than ten. V and J are TRBV12-3 or TRBV12-4 and TRBJ1-4, with D uncertain. The CDR3 extends over 13 amino acids. V was trimmed by 3 bases and J by 0 bases, leaving 2 bases between them. The CDR3 protein is CASSFSTNEKLFF. In DNA form, the CDR3 reads TGTGCCAGCAGTTTCTCAACTAATGAAAAACTGTTTTTT.

This sequence joins TRBV24-1 and TRBJ1-1, with D possibly TRBD1 on 6 matching bases. With 2 bases removed from V and 7 bases from J, the gap between germline ends came to 16 bases. Germline CDR1 reads KGHDR; CDR2 reads SFDVKD. This CDR3 is built from 15 residues. This CDR3 is CATSDSGHRPVEAFF. CDR3 in DNA: TGTGCCACCAGTGATTCGGGACACCGGCCCGTTGAAGCTTTCTTT.

J is TRBJ2-2 and V is TRBV5-1; 8 nucleotides match TRBD1. In germline, CDR1 is SGHRS, CDR2 YFSETQ. Trimming removed 3 bases from V and 0 bases from J; junction bases left unmatched: 1. This CDR3 contains 15 residues. The CDR3: CASSSTGANTGELFF. The CDR3 bases are TGCGCCAGCAGCTCGACAGGGGCGAACACCGGGGAGCTGTTTTTT.

This clonotype was detected many times. The chain is built from TRBV5-4 and TRBJ2-1, with D perhaps matching TRBD1 (6 bases). Trimming stripped 2 bases from V and 6 bases from J, with 15 bases between. Germline V gene lookup returns CDR1 SGHNT and CDR2 YYREEE (reference sequence). CDR3 length: 15 residues. CDR3 sequence: CASSFRLGAANEQFF. The CDR3 bases are TGTGCCAGCAGCTTCCGGCTGGGGGCGGCCAATGAGCAGTTCTTC.

The rearrangement links TRBV12-3 or TRBV12-4 to TRBJ2-2; D remains ambiguous. The CDR3 runs 13 residues. Between the trimmed V and J ends, which lost 6 bases and 4 bases, there was a span of 9 bases. The CDR3 loop reads CASSWPGTGELFF. CDR3 coding DNA: TGTGCCAGCAGCTGGCCTGGCACCGGGGAGCTGTTTTTT.

The rearrangement links TRBV12-3 or TRBV12-4 to TRBJ1-2, with D unresolved. This CDR3 is built from 12 residues. Trimming stripped 7 bases from V and 7 bases from J, with 13 bases between. The CDR3 protein is CASTLEGLGYTF. The CDR3 region has the DNA TGTGCCAGCACTCTGGAGGGTCTTGGCTACACCTTC.

This clonotype has only a few counts. V gene TRBV12-3 or TRBV12-4 combines with J gene TRBJ2-3; D gene uncertain. The CDR3 runs 13 residues. Trimming pared 7 bases from V and 1 base from J, leaving 9 bases between. In DNA, the CDR3 is TGTGCCAGCATAAACGAGGGCACAGATACGCAGTATTTT. It encodes CASINEGTDTQYF.

The chain carries TRBV6-2 or TRBV6-3 and TRBJ2-4; TRBD2 agrees at 13 bases. Germline CDR1 reads MNHEY; CDR2 reads SVGEGT. The trim removed 7 bases at V and 11 bases at J, leaving 5 bases unmatched. This CDR3 spans 13 amino acids. The DNA for the CDR3 is TGTGCCAGCACCGGAGGGACTAGCGGGGTTCAGTACTTC. It codes for CASTGGTSGVQYF.

This clonotype was detected many times. The chain uses TRBV7-2 and TRBJ2-3; the match to TRBD2 covers 8 bases. Unmatched junction bases numbered 7, after V lost 5 bases and J lost 0 bases. Germline V gene data show CDR1 as SGHTA and CDR2 as FQGNSA. The CDR3 extends over 16 amino acids. This chain's CDR3 is CASSRRRTSSTDTQYF. CDR3 bases: TGTGCCAGCAGCCGCCGCCGGACTAGCAGCACAGATACGCAGTATTTT.

The chain has TRBV7-9 and TRBJ1-1; a weak D match, TRBD1 (5 bases). V lost 1 base and J 0 bases, leaving 9 bases between the germline ends. The CDR3 is 15 amino acids. Germline V CDR1 and CDR2: SEHNR, FQNEAQ (reference sequence). As DNA, the CDR3 is TGTGCCAGCAGCTTAGGTGGGGGACTGAACACTGAAGCTTTCTTT. Protein sequence: CASSLGGGLNTEAFF. The entire variable domain, with the rest obtained from reference TRBV7-9 and TRBJ1-1, is as follows: DTGVSQNPRHKITKRGQNVTFRCDPISEHNRLYWYRQTLGQGPEFLTYFQNEAQLEKSRLLSDRFSAERPKGSFSTLEIQRTEQGDSAMYLCASSLGGGLNTEAFFGQGTRLTVV.

V gene TRBV6-5 combines with J gene TRBJ1-6; possibly TRBD1 for D (5 bases). Trimming took off 4 bases at V and 7 bases at J, with 14 bases between the two ends. There are 15 residues in the CDR3. Germline assignment: CDR1 MNHEY and CDR2 SVGAGI. The CDR3 reads CASSFQGAGNSPLHF. CDR3 sequence (DNA): TGTGCCAGCAGTTTTCAAGGGGCGGGAAATTCACCCCTCCACTTT.

This clonotype was observed a handful of times. This chain links TRBV5-6 with TRBJ1-1; D gene ambiguous. CDR3 length equals 16 residues. Trimming pared 2 bases from V and 4 bases from J, leaving 18 bases between. The germline V gene encodes CDR1 SGHDT and CDR2 YYEEEE. The CDR3 sequence is CASSLLGDVLTTEAFF. The CDR3 coding sequence is TGTGCCAGCAGCTTATTGGGTGATGTACTAACCACTGAAGCTTTCTTT.